The 8 T cell receptor beta chains in this list originate from one sample, sequenced in a study of blood T cell repertoires in COVID-19. Sequenced by immunoSEQ multiplex PCR; TCRdb stores in-frame clones only, minus some. The data show 200,000 to 250,000 clones, 86% seen once. The specimen was PBMCs or T cells enriched from blood (not recorded which). These TCRs come from a woman aged 50 to 60 in a cohort exposed to, infected with or recovered from COVID-19 (not recorded which).

The chain joins TRBV19 to TRBJ2-1; 8 bases are a match to TRBD2. The CDR3 sequence is 14 residues long. The ends lost 8 bases at V and 2 bases at J; junction bases unmatched: 5. Germline CDR1 is LNHDA and CDR2 is SQIVND (reference sequence). The CDR3, as DNA: TGTGCCAGTTCCGTCGGGGGGGCCTACAATGAGCAGTTCTTC. It yields the protein CASSVGGAYNEQFF. The full variable domain, with the rest looked up from reference TRBV19 and TRBJ2-1, is DGGITQSPKYLFRKEGQNVTLSCEQNLNHDAMYWYRQDPGQGLRLIYYSQIVNDFQKGDIAEGYSVSREKKESFPLTVTSAQKNPTAFYLCASSVGGAYNEQFFGPGTRLTVL.

The rearrangement uses TRBV4-3 and TRBJ2-3; TRBD2 might be the D (6 bases). Trimming shortened V by 1 base and J by 1 base, and 9 bases separated the two germline ends. CDR3 length: 15 amino acids. The V gene's germline CDR1 is LGHNA and CDR2 YSLEER. The CDR3, as DNA: TGCGCCAGCAGCCAAGGTCCTAGCGGCACAGATACGCAGTATTTT. Translated, it gives CASSQGPSGTDTQYF.

V gene TRBV9 combines with J gene TRBJ2-2; 10 bases align to TRBD2. CDR3 length: 15 residues. Germline V CDR1 and CDR2: SGDLS, YYNGEE. Unmatched junction bases numbered 2, after V lost 2 bases and J lost 4 bases. CDR3 in DNA: TGTGCCAGCAGCGTGGGGACTAGCGCCACCGGGGAGCTGTTTTTT. Its translation: CASSVGTSATGELFF.

J is TRBJ2-2 and V is TRBV4-3, with 9 bases that match TRBD2. V trimming: 4 bases; J trimming: 0 bases; junction bases outside the gene matches: 15. The germline gives CDR1 LGHNA, CDR2 YSLEER. This CDR3 region has 20 residues. CDR3 DNA: TGCGCCAGCAGCCGCCTTCAGGCGGCTAGCGGGGACGCGAACACCGGGGAGCTGTTTTTT. Its translation: CASSRLQAASGDANTGELFF.

This sequence joins TRBV5-6 and TRBJ2-3; 13 bases map to TRBD2. Germline V gene lookup returns CDR1 SGHDT and CDR2 YYEEEE. V lost 1 base, J lost 4 bases, and 6 bases stayed unmatched. The CDR3 sequence is 17 residues long. CDR3 loop: CASSLRLAGGLADTQYF. DNA for the CDR3: TGTGCCAGCAGCTTGAGACTAGCGGGGGGACTGGCAGATACGCAGTATTTT.

V and J are TRBV5-1 and TRBJ2-5; 9 positions match TRBD2. The ends lost 1 base at V and 1 base at J; junction bases unmatched: 8. The CDR3 spans 17 residues. Germline V gives CDR1 SGHRS, CDR2 YFSETQ. The CDR3 coding sequence is TGCGCCAGCAGCTTGCTTCGAGCGGGGGGAATCCAAGAGACCCAGTACTTC. This translates into CASSLLRAGGIQETQYF. The full variable domain, its missing parts supplied by reference TRBV5-1 and TRBJ2-5, is KAGVTQTPRYLIKTRGQQVTLSCSPISGHRSVSWYQQTPGQGLQFLFEYFSETQRNKGNFPGRFSGRQFSNSRSEMNVSTLELGDSALYLCASSLLRAGGIQETQYFGPGTRLLVL.

The rearrangement joins TRBV5-1 to TRBJ2-2; the match to TRBD1 covers 7 bases. Germline assignment: CDR1 SGHRS and CDR2 YFSETQ. This CDR3 spans 15 amino acids. V lost 0 bases and J lost 6; bases outside the gene matches: 5. The CDR3 sequence: CASSLATGSAGELFF. The CDR3 DNA reads TGCGCCAGCAGCTTGGCGACAGGGTCGGCCGGGGAGCTGTTTTTT.

The J gene is TRBJ2-1, the V gene TRBV28, with no clear D. CDR1 is MDHEN and CDR2 is SYDVKM in the germline V gene. The CDR3 has 14 amino acids. V lost 7 bases and J lost 10, with 20 bases in between. The CDR3 is CASIGESAIGEQFF. CDR3 bases: TGTGCCAGCATTGGAGAATCGGCGATCGGGGAGCAGTTCTTC.